The present T cell receptor (beta chain) was sequenced within a study of sequential checkpoint blockade in melanoma. Looking at the study overall: Arm A got nivolumab then ipilimumab; arm B the reverse, 1:1. After both sequences, patients received maintenance nivolumab.

This CDR3 has 12 residues. Germline trimming cut 5 bases from V and 12 bases from J; bases unmatched to any gene: 8. Per the germline V gene, CDR1 is PRHDT and CDR2 is FYEKMQ (reference sequence). Regarding treatment: randomized to nivolumab then ipilimumab (arm A) or the reverse (arm B). None of the patients previously received DNA-damaging chemotherapy. Live CD3+CD8+ CD19− CD56− cells were sorted from PBMCs. Some clones are missing from TCRdb's copy, which holds only in-frame ones; the method was immunoSEQ multiplex PCR. This table has some 17,000 clones, roughly two thirds appearing once. The sequenced sample was CD8+ T cells sorted from blood (inferred from file names), obtained from a patient given nivolumab and ipilimumab in sequence. The sequence was collected from a human donor with melanoma. The chain recombines TRBV13 with TRBJ1-2; 8 nucleotides agree with TRBD1. The CDR3, as DNA: TGTGCCAGCAGCGGACAGGGCCTGTGGGACACCTTC. The encoded protein is CASSGQGLWDTF.